These 7 T cell receptor beta chains share one sample of origin, sequenced in a study of blood T cell repertoires in COVID-19. Clones were sequenced by immunoSEQ multiplex PCR, and TCRdb holds only the in-frame ones, with some missing. The sample consists of approximately 68,000 clones, around 80% of them appearing once. Sample: peripheral blood. Every receptor here comes from a woman in her forties or fifties with acute or convalescent COVID-19.

The chain joins TRBV6-6 to TRBJ2-1; 10 nucleotides match TRBD2. Germline lookup yields CDR1 MNHNY and CDR2 SVGAGI (reference sequence). The CDR3 has 18 amino acids. J was trimmed by 1 base and V by 5 bases; bases with no gene match: 11. The CDR3 coding sequence is TGTGCCAGCAGTCCTACCTCGGGACTAGCGCCGTCCTACAATGAGCAGTTCTTC. Its protein product is CASSPTSGLAPSYNEQFF.

The rearrangement uses TRBV15 and TRBJ2-5; D unresolved. The V end was cut by 4 bases, the J end by 5 bases, with 8 bases between. CDR3 length: 12 residues. Germline V gene lookup returns CDR1 LNHNV and CDR2 YYDKDF (reference sequence). DNA of the CDR3: TGTGCCACCAGCAAGCAATGGGAGACCCAGTACTTC. Protein: CATSKQWETQYF. Full variable domain (outside the CDR3, taken from reference TRBV15 and TRBJ2-5): DAMVIQNPRYQVTQFGKPVTLSCSQTLNHNVMYWYQQKSSQAPKLLFHYYDKDFNNEADTPDNFQSRRPNTSFCFLDIRSPGLGDTAMYLCATSKQWETQYFGPGTRLLVL.

This CDR3 reads CATSVVRGGRTEAFF. CDR3 DNA: TGTGCCACCAGTGTAGTTCGAGGGGGAAGAACTGAAGCTTTCTTT. The chain recombines TRBV24-1 with TRBJ1-1; TRBD1 is a possible D gene (6 bases). The V gene lost 5 bases and the J gene lost 5 bases, with 17 bases spanning the gap. From germline, CDR1 is KGHDR and CDR2 SFDVKD. The CDR3 runs to 15 residues.

The chain employs TRBV6-5 and TRBJ1-1; D gene ambiguous. V lost 5 bases and J lost 0, with 7 bases in between. This CDR3 has 13 amino acids. The germline CDR1 and CDR2 sequences are MNHEY and SVGAGI. In DNA form, the CDR3 reads TGTGCCAGCAGTCCAACAATGAACACTGAAGCTTTCTTT. It is translated as CASSPTMNTEAFF.

The rearrangement links TRBV27 to TRBJ2-7; 11 bases are shared with TRBD1. V lost 6 bases to trimming and J lost 4 bases; unmatched junction nucleotides: 8. From germline, CDR1 is MNHEY and CDR2 SMNVEV (reference sequence). CDR3 length: 15 residues. The CDR3 coding sequence is TGTGCCAGCAGCAGGACAGGGGGCGGTTTTTACGAGCAGTACTTC. Its translation is CASSRTGGGFYEQYF.

The chain combines TRBV30 with TRBJ2-1; possible D gene TRBD1, 6 bases. The CDR3 totals 13 residues. Germline V gives CDR1 GTSNPN, CDR2 SVGIG (reference sequence). Deletions cut 0 bases from V and 7 bases from J, with 10 bases between. The CDR3 sequence: CAWSVDRWNEQFF. CDR3 DNA sequence: TGTGCCTGGAGTGTTGACAGGTGGAATGAGCAGTTCTTC.

The genes are TRBV27 and TRBJ2-1; tentative D call: TRBD1 (6 bases). V was trimmed by 3 bases and J by 3 bases, leaving 12 bases between them. CDR3 size: 15 residues. Germline V gives CDR1 MNHEY, CDR2 SMNVEV (reference sequence). CDR3 loop: CASSFVGQFYNEQFF. The DNA of the CDR3 is TGTGCCAGCAGTTTTGTAGGACAGTTCTACAATGAGCAGTTCTTC.